The T cell receptor beta chain under discussion was sequenced for a study of early T cells in non-severe SARS-CoV-2 infection. Across the whole study: Sequencing used unsorted whole-blood bulk RNA, so chains lack pairing.

This clonotype was counted a few times. As yet, its antigen is unknown. The study's findings and limits: Comparison of clonotypes with VDJdb favored anti-spike CD8 responses while missing private and CD4 specificities.

The protocol attached unique molecular identifiers to individual cDNA molecules. MiXCR, run by TCRdb on the 5' RACE reads, gives a single entry per CDR3 protein. The data contain tens of thousands of distinct CDR3 sequences, around 20% of them seen just once; the ten biggest clones take up approximately 15%. The sequence derives from an adult who was a healthcare worker with PCR-confirmed SARS-CoV-2 infection or an uninfected control (not recorded which). The sample was whole blood, taken at baseline.

For the CDR3, the DNA is TGTGCCAGCAGAGTACCCTCGGGCAACACTGAAGCTTTCTTT. This encodes CASRVPSGNTEAFF. The chain is built from TRBV11-2 and TRBJ1-1; D not resolved. The CDR3 contains 14 residues. V was trimmed by 6 bases and J by 2 bases, leaving 13 bases between them. Germline V gene data show CDR1 as SGHAT and CDR2 as FQNNGV.